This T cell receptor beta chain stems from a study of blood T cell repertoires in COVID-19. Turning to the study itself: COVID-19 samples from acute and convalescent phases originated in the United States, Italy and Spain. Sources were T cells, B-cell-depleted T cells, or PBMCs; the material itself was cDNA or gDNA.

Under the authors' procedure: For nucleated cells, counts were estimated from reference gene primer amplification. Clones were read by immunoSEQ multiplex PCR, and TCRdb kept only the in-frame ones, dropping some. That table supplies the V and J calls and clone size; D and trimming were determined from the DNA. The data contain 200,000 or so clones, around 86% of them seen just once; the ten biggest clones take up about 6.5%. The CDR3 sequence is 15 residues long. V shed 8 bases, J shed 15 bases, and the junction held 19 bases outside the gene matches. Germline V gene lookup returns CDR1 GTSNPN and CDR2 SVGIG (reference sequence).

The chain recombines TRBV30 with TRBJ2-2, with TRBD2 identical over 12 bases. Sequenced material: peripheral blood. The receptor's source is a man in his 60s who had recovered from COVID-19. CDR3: CAGTPGLAGIEQMFF. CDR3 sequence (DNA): TGTGCCGGAACCCCCGGACTAGCGGGGATCGAACAGATGTTTTTT.